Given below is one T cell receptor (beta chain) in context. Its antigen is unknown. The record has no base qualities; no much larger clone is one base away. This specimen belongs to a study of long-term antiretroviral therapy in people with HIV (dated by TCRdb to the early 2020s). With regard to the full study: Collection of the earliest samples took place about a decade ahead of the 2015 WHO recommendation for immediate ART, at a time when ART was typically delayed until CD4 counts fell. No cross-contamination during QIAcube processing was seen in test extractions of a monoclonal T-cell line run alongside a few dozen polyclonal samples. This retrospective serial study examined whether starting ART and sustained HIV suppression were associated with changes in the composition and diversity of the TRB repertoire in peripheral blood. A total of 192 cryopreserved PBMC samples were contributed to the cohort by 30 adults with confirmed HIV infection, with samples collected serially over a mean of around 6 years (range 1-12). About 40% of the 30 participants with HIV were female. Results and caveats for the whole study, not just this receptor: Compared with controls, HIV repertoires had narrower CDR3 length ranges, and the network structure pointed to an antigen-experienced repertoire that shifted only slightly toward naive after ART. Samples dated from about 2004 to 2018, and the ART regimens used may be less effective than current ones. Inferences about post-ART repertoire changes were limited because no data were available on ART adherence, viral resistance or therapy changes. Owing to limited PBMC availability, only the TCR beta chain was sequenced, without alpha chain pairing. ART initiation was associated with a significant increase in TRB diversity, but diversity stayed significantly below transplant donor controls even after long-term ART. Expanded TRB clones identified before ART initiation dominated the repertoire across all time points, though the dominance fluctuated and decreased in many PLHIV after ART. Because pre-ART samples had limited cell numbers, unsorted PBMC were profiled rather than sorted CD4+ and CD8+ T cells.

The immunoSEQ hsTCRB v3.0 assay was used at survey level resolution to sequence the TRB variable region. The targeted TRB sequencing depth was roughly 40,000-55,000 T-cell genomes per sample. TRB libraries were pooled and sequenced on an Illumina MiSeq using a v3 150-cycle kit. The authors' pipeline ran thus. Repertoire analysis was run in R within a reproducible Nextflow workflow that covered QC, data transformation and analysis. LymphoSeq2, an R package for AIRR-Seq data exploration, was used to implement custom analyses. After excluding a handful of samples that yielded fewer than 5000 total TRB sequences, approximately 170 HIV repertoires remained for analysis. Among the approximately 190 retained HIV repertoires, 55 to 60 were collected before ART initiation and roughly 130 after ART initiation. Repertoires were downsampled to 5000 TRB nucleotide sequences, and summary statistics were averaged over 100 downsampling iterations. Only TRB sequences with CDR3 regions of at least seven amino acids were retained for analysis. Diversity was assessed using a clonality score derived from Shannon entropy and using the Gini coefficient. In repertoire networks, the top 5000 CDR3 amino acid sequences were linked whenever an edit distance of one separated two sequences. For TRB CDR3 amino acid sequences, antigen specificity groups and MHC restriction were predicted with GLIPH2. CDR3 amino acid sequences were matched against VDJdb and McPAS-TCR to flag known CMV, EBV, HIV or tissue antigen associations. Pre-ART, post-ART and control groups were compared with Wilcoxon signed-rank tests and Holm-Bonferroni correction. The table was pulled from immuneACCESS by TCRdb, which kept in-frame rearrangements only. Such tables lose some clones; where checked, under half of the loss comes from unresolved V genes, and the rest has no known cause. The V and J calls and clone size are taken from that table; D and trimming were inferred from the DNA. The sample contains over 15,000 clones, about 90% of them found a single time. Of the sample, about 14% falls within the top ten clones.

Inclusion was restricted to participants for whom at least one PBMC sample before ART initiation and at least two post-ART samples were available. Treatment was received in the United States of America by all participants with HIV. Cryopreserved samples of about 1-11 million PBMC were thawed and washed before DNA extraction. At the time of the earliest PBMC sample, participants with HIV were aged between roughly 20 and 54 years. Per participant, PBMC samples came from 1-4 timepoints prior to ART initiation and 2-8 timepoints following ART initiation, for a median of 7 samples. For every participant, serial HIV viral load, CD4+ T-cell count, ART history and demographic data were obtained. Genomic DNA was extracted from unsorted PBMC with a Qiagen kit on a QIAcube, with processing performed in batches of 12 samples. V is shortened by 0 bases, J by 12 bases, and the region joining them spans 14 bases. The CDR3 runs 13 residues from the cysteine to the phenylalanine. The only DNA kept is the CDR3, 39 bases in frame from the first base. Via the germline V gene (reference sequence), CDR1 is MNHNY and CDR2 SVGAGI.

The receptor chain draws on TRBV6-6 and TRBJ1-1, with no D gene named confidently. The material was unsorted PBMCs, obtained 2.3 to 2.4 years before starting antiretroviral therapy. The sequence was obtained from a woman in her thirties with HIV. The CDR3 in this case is CASSYSGNPPTFF. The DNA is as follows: TGTGCCAGCAGTTACTCAGGGAATCCACCAACTTTCTTT.